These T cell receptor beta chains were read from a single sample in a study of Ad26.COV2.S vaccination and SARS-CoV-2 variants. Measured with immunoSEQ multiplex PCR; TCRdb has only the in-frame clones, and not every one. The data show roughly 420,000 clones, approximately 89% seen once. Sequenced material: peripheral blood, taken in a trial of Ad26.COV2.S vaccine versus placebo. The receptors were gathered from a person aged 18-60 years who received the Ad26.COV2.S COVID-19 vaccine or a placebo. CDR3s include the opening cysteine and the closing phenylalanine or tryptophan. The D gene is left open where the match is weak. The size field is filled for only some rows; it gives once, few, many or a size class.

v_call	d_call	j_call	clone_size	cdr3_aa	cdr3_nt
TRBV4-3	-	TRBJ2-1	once	CASSQGDFRLYNEQFF	TGCGCCAGCAGCCAAGGGGACTTCCGGCTTTACAATGAGCAGTTCTTC
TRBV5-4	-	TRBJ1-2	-	CASRAGGLGGYTF	TGTGCCAGCAGGGCTGGGGGGTTAGGAGGCTACACCTTC
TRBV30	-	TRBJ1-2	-	CAWGLGYGYTF	TGTGCCTGGGGTTTGGGCTATGGCTACACCTTC
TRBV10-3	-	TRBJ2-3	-	CAISEPQRGDTQYF	TGTGCCATCAGTGAGCCTCAACGGGGAGATACGCAGTATTTT
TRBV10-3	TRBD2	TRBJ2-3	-	CAISGLAGGYTDTQYF	TGTGCCATCAGTGGCTTAGCGGGGGGCTACACAGATACGCAGTATTTT
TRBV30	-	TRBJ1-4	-	CAWSLAGSSRVNEKLFF	TGTGCCTGGAGTCTGGCAGGTTCGTCCAGGGTTAATGAAAAACTGTTTTTT
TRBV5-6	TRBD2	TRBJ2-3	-	CASKAGGSTDTQYF	TGTGCCAGCAAGGCGGGGGGCAGCACAGATACGCAGTATTTT
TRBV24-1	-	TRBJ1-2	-	CATSDPRQANYGYTF	TGTGCCACCAGTGATCCCCGACAGGCTAACTATGGCTACACCTTC
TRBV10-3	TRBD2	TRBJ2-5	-	CAISESGTSKGETQYF	TGTGCCATCAGTGAGTCGGGGACTAGCAAGGGGGAGACCCAGTACTTC
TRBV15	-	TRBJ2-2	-	CATSRNRLNTGELFF	TGTGCCACCAGCAGAAATAGACTGAACACCGGGGAGCTGTTTTTT
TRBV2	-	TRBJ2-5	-	CASSGEETQYF	TGTGCCAGCAGTGGAGAAGAGACCCAGTACTTC
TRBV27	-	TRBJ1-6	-	CASSFRRQGSPLHF	TGTGCCAGCAGTTTCAGACGTCAGGGTTCACCCCTCCACTTT
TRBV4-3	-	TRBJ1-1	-	CASSPLTGWRTERNEAFF	TGCGCCAGCAGCCCGCTGACAGGATGGCGTACGGAAAGGAATGAAGCTTTCTTT
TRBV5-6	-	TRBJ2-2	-	CASSFNQGAGWGELFF	TGTGCCAGCAGCTTTAACCAGGGCGCAGGATGGGGGGAGCTGTTTTTT
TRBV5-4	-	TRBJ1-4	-	CASSSREGSNEKLFF	TGTGCCAGCAGCTCGAGAGAGGGATCTAATGAAAAACTGTTTTTT
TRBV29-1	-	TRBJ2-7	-	CSVSYSYEQYF	TGCAGCGTAAGCTACTCCTACGAGCAGTACTTC
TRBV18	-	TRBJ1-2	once	CASSPSTEANYGYTF	TGTGCCAGCTCACCTTCGACAGAAGCTAACTATGGCTACACCTTC
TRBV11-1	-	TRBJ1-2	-	CASSLEGNYGYTF	TGTGCCAGCAGCTTAGAGGGCAATTATGGCTACACCTTC
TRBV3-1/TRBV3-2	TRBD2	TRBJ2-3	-	CASSQVGGSARGDTQYF	TGTGCCAGCAGCCAAGTGGGCGGGAGCGCGAGGGGAGATACGCAGTATTTT
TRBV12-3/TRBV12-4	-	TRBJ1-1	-	CASRDRMNTEAFF	TGTGCCAGCAGAGACAGGATGAACACTGAAGCTTTCTTT
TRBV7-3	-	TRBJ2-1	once	CASSLGTGNEQFF	TGTGCCAGCAGCTTAGGTACGGGGAATGAGCAGTTCTTC
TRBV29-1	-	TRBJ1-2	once	CSADVGQVYGYTF	TGCAGCGCGGACGTCGGTCAGGTCTATGGCTACACCTTC
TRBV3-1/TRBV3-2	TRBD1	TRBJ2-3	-	CASSPLPGGEDTQYF	TGTGCCAGCAGCCCCCTGCCAGGGGGCGAAGATACGCAGTATTTT
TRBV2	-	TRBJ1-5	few	CASSEQGQPQHF	TGTGCCAGCAGTGAACAGGGACAGCCCCAGCATTTT
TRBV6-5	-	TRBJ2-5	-	CASSYTGWSETQYF	TGTGCCAGCAGTTACACAGGGTGGTCGGAGACCCAGTACTTC
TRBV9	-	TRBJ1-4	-	CASSVGPGKRTNEKLFF	TGTGCCAGCAGCGTAGGACCCGGGAAGAGAACTAATGAAAAACTGTTTTTT
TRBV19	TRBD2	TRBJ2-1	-	CASKGLAGVHNEQFF	TGTGCCAGTAAAGGACTAGCGGGGGTGCACAATGAGCAGTTCTTC
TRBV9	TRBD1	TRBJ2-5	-	CASSVAPGQIETQYF	TGTGCCAGCAGCGTAGCCCCGGGACAGATAGAGACCCAGTACTTC
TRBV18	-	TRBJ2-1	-	CASSESVYNEQFF	TGTGCCAGCTCAGAGTCAGTGTACAATGAGCAGTTCTTC
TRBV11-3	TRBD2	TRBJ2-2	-	CASREREGGELFF	TGTGCCAGCAGGGAGCGGGAAGGCGGGGAGCTGTTTTTT
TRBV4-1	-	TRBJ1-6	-	CASSPRGNHSPLHF	TGCGCCAGCAGCCCTAGGGGGAATCATTCACCCCTCCACTTT
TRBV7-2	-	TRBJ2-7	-	CASSLEWASGQQYF	TGTGCCAGCAGCTTAGAGTGGGCCTCCGGGCAGCAGTACTTC
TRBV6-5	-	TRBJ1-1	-	CASSLRTALNTEAFF	TGTGCCAGCAGTCTCCGGACAGCGCTAAACACTGAAGCTTTCTTT
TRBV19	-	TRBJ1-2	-	CAIWDPAANYGYTF	TGTGCCATATGGGACCCAGCGGCAAACTATGGCTACACCTTC
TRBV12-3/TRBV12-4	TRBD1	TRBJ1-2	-	CASSKDRDYGYTF	TGTGCCAGCAGTAAAGACAGGGATTATGGCTACACCTTC
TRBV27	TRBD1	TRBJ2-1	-	CASRYYGQGNEQFF	TGTGCCAGCAGATATTACGGACAGGGCAATGAGCAGTTCTTC
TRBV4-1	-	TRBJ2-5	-	CASSPLEGGRETQYF	TGCGCCAGCAGCCCTCTTGAAGGGGGGCGAGAGACCCAGTACTTC
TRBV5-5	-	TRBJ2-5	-	CASSLGGQGETQYF	TGTGCCAGCAGCTTGGGAGGGCAGGGAGAGACCCAGTACTTC
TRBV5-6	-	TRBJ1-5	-	CASSFRQDLSNQPQHF	TGTGCCAGCAGCTTTCGACAGGACCTTAGCAATCAGCCCCAGCATTTT
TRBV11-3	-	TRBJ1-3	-	CASSPPGGSGNTIYF	TGTGCCAGCAGCCCTCCCGGGGGCTCTGGAAACACCATATATTTT
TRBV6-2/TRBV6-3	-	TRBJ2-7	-	CASSYSRDTLSYEQYF	TGTGCCAGCAGTTACTCCAGGGACACTCTCTCCTACGAGCAGTACTTC
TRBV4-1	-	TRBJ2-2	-	CASSQVEGLPGELFF	TGCGCCAGCAGCCAAGTTGAGGGTTTGCCCGGGGAGCTGTTTTTT
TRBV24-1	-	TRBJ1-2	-	CATSDRSYGYTF	TGTGCCACCAGTGACAGGAGCTATGGCTACACCTTC
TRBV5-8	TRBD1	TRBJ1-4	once	CASSSGTGAGGGEKLFF	TGTGCCAGCAGCTCTGGGACAGGGGCCGGCGGTGGTGAAAAACTGTTTTTT